The clone carrying this T cell receptor (beta chain) appeared a single time. J was trimmed by 3 bases and V by 5 bases; bases with no gene match: 7. The CDR3 is 15 amino acids. CDR1 is SGHAT and CDR2 is FQNNGV in the germline V gene. This entry comes from a study of PD-1 and CTLA-4 blockade in melanoma. This table comes from immunoSEQ multiplex PCR, and its TCRdb copy is limited to in-frame clones, with some not included. The data contain about 16,000 clones, about 73% of them singletons. Sequenced material: CD8+ T cells from peripheral blood, taken from a patient given anti-PD-1 treatment. The rearrangement uses TRBV11-2 and TRBJ1-2; 9 bases are shared with TRBD1. This receptor was obtained from a human donor with melanoma. CDR3 nucleotides: TGTGCCAGCAGCCCGCGGACAGGGGAGGACTATGGCTACACCTTC. Its protein is CASSPRTGEDYGYTF.